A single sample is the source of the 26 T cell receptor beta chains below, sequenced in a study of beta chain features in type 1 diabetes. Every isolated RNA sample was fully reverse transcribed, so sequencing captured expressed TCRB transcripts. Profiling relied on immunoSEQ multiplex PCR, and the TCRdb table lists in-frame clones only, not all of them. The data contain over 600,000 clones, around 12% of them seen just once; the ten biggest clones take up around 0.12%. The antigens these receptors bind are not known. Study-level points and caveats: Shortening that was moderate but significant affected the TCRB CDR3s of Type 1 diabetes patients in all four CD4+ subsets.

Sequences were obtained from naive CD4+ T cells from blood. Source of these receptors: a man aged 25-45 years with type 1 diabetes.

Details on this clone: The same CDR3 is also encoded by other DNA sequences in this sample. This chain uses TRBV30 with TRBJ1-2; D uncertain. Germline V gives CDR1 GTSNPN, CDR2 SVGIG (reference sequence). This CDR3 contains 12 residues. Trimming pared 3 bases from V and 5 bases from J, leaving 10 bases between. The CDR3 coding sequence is TGTGCCTGGAGCGGAGGAGGGTATGGCTACACCTTC. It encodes CAWSGGGYGYTF.

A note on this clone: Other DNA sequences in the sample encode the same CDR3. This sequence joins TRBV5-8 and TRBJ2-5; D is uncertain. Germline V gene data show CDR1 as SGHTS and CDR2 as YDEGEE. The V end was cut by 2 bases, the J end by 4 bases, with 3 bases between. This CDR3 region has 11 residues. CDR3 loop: CASSFLETQYF. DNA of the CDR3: TGTGCCAGCAGCTTTTTAGAGACCCAGTACTTC.

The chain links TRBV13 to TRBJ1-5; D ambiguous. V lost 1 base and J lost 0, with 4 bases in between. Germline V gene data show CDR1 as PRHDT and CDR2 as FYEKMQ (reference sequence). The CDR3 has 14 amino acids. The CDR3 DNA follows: TGTGCCAGCAGCTTAGCAGATAGCAATCAGCCCCAGCATTTT. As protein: CASSLADSNQPQHF. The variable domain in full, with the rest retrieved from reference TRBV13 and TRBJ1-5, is AAGVIQSPRHLIKEKRETATLKCYPIPRHDTVYWYQQGPGQDPQFLISFYEKMQSDKGSIPDRFSAQQFSDYHSELNMSSLELGDSALYFCASSLADSNQPQHFGDGTRLSIL.

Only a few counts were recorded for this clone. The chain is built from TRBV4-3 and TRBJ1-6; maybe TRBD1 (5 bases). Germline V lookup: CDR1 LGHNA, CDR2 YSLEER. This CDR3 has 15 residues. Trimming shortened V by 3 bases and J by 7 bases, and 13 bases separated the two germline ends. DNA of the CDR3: TGCGCCAGCAGCCATCGGGACCTCGGGAATTCACCCCTCCACTTT. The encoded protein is CASSHRDLGNSPLHF.

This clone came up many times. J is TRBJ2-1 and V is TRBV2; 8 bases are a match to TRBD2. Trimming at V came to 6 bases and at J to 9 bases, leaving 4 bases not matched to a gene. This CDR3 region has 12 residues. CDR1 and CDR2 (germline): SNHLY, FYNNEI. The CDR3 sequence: CASSDRGGEQFF. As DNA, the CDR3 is TGTGCCAGCAGCGACCGGGGGGGTGAGCAGTTCTTC. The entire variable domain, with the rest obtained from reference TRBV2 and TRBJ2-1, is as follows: EPEVTQTPSHQVTQMGQEVILRCVPISNHLYFYWYRQILGQKVEFLVSFYNNEISEKSEIFDDQFSVERPDGSNFTLKIRSTKLEDSAMYFCASSDRGGEQFFGPGTRLTVL.

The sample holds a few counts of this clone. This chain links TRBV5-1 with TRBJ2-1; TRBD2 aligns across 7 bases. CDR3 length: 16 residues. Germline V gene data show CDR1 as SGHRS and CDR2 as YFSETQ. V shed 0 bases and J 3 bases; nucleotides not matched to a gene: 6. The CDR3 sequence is CASSLERGGNYNEQFF. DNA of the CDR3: TGCGCCAGCAGCTTGGAACGCGGGGGAAACTACAATGAGCAGTTCTTC.

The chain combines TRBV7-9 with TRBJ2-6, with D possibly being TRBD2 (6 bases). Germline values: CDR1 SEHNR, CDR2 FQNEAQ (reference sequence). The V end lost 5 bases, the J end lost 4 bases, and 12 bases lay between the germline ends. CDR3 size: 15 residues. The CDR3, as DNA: TGTGCCAGCAGCCGAGCGGGTGCAGGGGCCAACGTCCTGACTTTC. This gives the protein CASSRAGAGANVLTF.

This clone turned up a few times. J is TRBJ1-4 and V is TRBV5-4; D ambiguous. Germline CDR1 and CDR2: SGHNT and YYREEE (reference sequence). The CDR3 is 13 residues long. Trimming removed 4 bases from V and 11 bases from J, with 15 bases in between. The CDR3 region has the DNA TGTGCCAGCAGCCTTGACCATGGAGGGAAACTGTTTTTT. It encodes CASSLDHGGKLFF. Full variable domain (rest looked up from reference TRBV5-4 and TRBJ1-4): ETGVTQSPTHLIKTRGQQVTLRCSSQSGHNTVSWYQQALGQGPQFIFQYYREEENGRGNFPPRFSGLQFPNYSSELNVNALELDDSALYLCASSLDHGGKLFFGSGTQLSVL.

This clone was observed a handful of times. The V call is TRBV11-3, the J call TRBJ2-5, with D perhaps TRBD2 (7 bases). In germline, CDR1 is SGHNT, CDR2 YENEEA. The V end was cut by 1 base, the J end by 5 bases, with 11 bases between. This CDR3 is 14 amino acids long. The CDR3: CASSLVGGLETQYF. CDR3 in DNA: TGTGCCAGCAGCTTAGTCGGGGGGCTGGAGACCCAGTACTTC.

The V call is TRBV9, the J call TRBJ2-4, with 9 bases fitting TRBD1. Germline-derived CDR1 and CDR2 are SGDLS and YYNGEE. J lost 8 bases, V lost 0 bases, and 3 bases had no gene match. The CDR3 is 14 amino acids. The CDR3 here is CASSVGQGGDIQYF. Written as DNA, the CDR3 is TGTGCCAGCAGCGTAGGACAGGGGGGAGACATTCAGTACTTC.

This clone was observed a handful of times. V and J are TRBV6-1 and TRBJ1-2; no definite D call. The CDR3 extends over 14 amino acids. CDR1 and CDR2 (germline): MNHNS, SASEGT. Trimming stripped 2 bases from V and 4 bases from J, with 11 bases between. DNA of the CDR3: TGTGCCAGCAGTGAATGGGCCGGGCCCTATGGCTACACCTTC. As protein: CASSEWAGPYGYTF.

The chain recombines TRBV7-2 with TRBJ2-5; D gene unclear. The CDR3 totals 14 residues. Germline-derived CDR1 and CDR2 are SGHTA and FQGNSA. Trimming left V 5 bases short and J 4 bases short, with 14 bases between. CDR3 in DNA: TGTGCCAGCAGCCCTGGGTGGGGTGGAGAGACCCAGTACTTC. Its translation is CASSPGWGGETQYF. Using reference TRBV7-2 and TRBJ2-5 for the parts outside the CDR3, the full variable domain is GAGVSQSPSNKVTEKGKDVELRCDPISGHTALYWYRQSLGQGLEFLIYFQGNSAPDKSGLPSDRFSAERTGGSVSTLTIQRTQQEDSAVYLCASSPGWGGETQYFGPGTRLLVL.

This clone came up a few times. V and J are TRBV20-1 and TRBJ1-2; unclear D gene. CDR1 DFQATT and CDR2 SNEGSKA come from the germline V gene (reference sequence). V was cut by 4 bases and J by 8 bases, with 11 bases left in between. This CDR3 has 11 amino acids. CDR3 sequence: CSANPGLGYTF. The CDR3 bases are TGCAGTGCTAACCCGGGGTTGGGCTACACCTTC.

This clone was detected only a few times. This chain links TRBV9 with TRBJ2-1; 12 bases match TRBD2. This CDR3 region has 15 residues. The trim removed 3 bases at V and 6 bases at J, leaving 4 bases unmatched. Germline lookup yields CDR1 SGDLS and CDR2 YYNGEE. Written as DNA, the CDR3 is TGTGCCAGCAGCGGGACTAGCGGGGTCTCCAATGAGCAGTTCTTC. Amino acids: CASSGTSGVSNEQFF.

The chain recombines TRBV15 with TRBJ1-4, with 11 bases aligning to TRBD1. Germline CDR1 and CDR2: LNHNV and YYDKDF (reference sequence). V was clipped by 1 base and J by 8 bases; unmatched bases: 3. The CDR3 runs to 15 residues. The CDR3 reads CATSRGGQGDEKLFF. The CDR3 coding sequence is TGTGCCACCAGCAGAGGGGGACAGGGGGACGAAAAACTGTTTTTT.

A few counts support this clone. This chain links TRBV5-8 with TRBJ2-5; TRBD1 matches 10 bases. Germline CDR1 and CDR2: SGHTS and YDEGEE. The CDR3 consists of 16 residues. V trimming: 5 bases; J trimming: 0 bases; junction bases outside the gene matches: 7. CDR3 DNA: TGTGCCAGCAGTTCATCCGGGACAGGGGACCAAGAGACCCAGTACTTC. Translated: CASSSSGTGDQETQYF.

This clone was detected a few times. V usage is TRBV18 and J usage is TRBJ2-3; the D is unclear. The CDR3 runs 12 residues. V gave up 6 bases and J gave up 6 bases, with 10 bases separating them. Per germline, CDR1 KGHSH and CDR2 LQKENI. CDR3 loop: CASSPTSDTQYF. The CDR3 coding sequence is TGTGCCAGCTCTCCAACTTCGGATACGCAGTATTTT.

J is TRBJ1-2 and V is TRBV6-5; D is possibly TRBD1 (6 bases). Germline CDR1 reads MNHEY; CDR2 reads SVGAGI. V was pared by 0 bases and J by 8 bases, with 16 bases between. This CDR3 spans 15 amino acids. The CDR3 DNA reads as TGTGCCAGCAGTTACTCAGGCTATGGGGGCTACGGCTACACCTTC. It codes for CASSYSGYGGYGYTF.

In DNA, the CDR3 is TGTGCCAGCAGCCCCGAATTCCGGGATCATGGCTACACCTTC. Residues: CASSPEFRDHGYTF. This chain links TRBV7-2 with TRBJ1-2; D gene uncertain. Germline V gene lookup returns CDR1 SGHTA and CDR2 FQGNSA. This CDR3 region has 14 residues. V was cut by 5 bases and J by 6 bases, with 16 bases left in between.

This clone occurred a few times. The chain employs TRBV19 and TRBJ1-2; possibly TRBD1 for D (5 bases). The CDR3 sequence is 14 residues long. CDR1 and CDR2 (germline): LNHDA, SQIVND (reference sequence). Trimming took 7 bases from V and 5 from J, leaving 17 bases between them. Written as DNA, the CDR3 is TGTGCCAGTACCGCGACCACGACAGATTATGGCTACACCTTC. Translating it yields CASTATTTDYGYTF.

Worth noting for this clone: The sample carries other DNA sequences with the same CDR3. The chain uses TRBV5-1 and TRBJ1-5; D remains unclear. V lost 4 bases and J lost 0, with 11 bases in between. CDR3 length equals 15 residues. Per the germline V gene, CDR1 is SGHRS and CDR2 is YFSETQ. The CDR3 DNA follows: TGCGCCAGCAGCCTGGAGGTGGGTAGCAATCAGCCCCAGCATTTT. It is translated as CASSLEVGSNQPQHF.

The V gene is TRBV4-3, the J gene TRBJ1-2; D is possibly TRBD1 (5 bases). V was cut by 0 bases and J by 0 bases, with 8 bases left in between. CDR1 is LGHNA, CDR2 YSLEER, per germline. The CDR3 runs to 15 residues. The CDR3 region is CASSQDGQTNYGYTF. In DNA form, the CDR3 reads TGCGCCAGCAGCCAAGATGGACAAACTAACTATGGCTACACCTTC.

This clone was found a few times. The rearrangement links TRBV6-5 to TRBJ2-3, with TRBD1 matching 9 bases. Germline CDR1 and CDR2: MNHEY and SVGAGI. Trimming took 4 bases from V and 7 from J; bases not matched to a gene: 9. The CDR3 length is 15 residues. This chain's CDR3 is CASSSHGTGMYTQYF. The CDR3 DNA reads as TGTGCCAGCAGTTCTCACGGGACAGGGATGTATACGCAGTATTTT.

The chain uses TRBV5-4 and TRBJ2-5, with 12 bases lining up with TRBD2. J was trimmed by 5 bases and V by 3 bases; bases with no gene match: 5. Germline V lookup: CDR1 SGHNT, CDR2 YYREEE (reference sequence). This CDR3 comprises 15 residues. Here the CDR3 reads CASSSRLAGEETQYF. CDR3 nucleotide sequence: TGTGCCAGCAGCTCGCGACTAGCGGGGGAGGAGACCCAGTACTTC.

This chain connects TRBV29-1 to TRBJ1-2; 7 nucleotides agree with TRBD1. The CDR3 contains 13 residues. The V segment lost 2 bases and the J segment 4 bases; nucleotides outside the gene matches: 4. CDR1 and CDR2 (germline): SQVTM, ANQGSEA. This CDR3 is CSVERQGGYGYTF. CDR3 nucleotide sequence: TGCAGCGTTGAACGGCAGGGGGGCTATGGCTACACCTTC.

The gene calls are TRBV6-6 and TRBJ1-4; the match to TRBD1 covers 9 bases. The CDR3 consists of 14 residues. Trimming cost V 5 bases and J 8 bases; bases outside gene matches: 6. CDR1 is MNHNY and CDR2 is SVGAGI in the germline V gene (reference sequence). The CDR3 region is CASSMGQGGEKLFF. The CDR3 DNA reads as TGTGCCAGCAGTATGGGACAGGGTGGAGAAAAACTGTTTTTT.